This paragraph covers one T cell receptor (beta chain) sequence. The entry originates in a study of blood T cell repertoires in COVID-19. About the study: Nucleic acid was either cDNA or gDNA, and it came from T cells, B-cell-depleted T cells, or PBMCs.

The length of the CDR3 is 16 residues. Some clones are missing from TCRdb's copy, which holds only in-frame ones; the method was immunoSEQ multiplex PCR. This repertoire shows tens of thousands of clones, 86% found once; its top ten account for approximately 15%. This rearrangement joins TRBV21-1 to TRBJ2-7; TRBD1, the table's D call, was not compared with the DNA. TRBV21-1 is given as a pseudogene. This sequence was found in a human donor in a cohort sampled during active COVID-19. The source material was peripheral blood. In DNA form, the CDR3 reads TGTGCCAGCAGCAAAGTGAACAGGGGGCCGGGGAACGAGCAGTACTTC. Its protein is CASSKVNRGPGNEQYF.